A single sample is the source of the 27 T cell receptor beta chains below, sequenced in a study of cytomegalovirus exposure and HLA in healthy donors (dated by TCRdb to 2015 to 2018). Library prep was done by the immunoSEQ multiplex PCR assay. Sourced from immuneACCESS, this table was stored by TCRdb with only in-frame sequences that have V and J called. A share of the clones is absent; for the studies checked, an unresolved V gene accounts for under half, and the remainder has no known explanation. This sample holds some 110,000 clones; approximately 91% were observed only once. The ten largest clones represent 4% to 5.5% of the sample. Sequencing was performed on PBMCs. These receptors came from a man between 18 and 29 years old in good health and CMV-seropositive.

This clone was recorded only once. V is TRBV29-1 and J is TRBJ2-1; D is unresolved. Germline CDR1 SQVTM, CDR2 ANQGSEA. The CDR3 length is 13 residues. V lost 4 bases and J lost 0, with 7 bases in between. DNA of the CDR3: TGCAGCGTTGGTCGGGTCTCCTACAATGAGCAGTTCTTC. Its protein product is CSVGRVSYNEQFF.

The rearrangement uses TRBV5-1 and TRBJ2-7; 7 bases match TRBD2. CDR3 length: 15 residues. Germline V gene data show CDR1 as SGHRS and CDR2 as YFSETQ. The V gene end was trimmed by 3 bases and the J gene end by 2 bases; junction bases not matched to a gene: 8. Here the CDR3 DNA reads TGCGCCAGCAGCTCGGGAGGTCCTCCCGCCTACGAGCAGTACTTC. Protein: CASSSGGPPAYEQYF.

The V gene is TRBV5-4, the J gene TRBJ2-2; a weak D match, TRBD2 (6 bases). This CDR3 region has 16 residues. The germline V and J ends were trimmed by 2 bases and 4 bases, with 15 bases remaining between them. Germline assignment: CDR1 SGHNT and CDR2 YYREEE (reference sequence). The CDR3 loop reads CASSLYRGRSTGELFF. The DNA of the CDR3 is TGTGCCAGCAGCTTATATCGGGGGAGGAGCACCGGGGAGCTGTTTTTT.

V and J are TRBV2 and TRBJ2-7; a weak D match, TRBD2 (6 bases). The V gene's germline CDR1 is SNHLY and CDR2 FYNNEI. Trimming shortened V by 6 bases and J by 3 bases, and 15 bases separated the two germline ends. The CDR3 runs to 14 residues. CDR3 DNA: TGTGCCAGCAGAACCTCCGCCGGGGGCTACGAGCAGTACTTC. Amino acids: CASRTSAGGYEQYF.

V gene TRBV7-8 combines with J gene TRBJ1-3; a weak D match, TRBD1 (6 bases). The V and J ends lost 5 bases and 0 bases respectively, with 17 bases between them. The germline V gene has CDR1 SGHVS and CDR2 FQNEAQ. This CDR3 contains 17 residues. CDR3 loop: CASSPRGGANSGNTIYF. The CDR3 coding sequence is TGTGCCAGCAGCCCGAGGGGGGGAGCTAACTCTGGAAACACCATATATTTT.

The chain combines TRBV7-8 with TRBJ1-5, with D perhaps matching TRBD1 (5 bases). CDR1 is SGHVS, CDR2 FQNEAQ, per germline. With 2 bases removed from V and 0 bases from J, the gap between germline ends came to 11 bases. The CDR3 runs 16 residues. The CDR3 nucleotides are TGTGCCAGCAGCTTAACAGGACGGAATAGCAATCAGCCCCAGCATTTT. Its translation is CASSLTGRNSNQPQHF. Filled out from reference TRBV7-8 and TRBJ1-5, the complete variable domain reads GAGVSQSPRYKVAKRGQDVALRCDPISGHVSLFWYQQALGQGPEFLTYFQNEAQLDKSGLPSDRFFAERPEGSVSTLKIQRTQQEDSAVYLCASSLTGRNSNQPQHFGDGTRLSIL.

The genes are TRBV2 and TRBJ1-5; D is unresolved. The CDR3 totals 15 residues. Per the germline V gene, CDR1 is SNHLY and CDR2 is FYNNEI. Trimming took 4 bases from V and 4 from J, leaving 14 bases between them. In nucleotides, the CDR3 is TGTGCCAGCAGTGGTAGCCGGGGAAGGAATCAGCCCCAGCATTTT. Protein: CASSGSRGRNQPQHF.

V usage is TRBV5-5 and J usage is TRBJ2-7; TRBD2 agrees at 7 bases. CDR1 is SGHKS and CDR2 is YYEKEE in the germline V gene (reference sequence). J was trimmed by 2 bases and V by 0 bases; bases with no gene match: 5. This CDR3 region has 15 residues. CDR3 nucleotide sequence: TGTGCCAGCAGCTTGGAGGCGGGGGTTACCTACGAGCAGTACTTC. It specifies CASSLEAGVTYEQYF. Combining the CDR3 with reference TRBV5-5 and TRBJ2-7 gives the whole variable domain DAGVTQSPTHLIKTRGQQVTLRCSPISGHKSVSWYQQVLGQGPQFIFQYYEKEERGRGNFPDRFSARQFPNYSSELNVNALLLGDSALYLCASSLEAGVTYEQYFGPGTRLTVT.

The CDR3 spells CASTQGSNQPQHF. Here the CDR3 DNA reads TGTGCCAGTACCCAGGGGAGCAATCAGCCCCAGCATTTT. The chain has TRBV2 and TRBJ1-5; D perhaps matches TRBD1 (6 bases). This CDR3 has 13 residues. Trimming took 9 bases from V and 1 from J, leaving 10 bases between them. Germline values: CDR1 SNHLY, CDR2 FYNNEI.

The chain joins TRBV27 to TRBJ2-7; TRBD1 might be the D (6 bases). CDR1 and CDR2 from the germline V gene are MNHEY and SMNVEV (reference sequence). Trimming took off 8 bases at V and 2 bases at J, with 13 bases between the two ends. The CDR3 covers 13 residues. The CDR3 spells CASAYREPYEQYF. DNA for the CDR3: TGTGCCAGCGCCTACAGGGAACCCTACGAGCAGTACTTC.

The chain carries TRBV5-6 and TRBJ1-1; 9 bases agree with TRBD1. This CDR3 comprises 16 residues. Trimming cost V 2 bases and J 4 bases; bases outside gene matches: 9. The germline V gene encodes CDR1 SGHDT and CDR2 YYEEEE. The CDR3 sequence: CASSLRRRTGVTEAFF. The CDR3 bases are TGTGCCAGCAGCTTACGTAGACGGACAGGGGTCACTGAAGCTTTCTTT.

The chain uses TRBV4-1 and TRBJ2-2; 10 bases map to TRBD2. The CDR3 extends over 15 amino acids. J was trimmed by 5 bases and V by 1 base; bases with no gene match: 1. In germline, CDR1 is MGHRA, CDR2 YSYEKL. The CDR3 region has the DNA TGCGCCAGCAGCCAAGGACTAGCGGGTACCGGGGAGCTGTTTTTT. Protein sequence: CASSQGLAGTGELFF.

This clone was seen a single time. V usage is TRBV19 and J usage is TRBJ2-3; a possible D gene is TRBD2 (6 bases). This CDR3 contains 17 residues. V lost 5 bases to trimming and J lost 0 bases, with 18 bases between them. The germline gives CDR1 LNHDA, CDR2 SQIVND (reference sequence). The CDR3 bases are TGTGCCAGTAGTGGGACTCCAGCTTATGGGAGCACAGATACGCAGTATTTT. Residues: CASSGTPAYGSTDTQYF.

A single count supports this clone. Here the CDR3 reads CASSLNSGYTF. CDR3 sequence (DNA): TGTGCCAGCAGCTTGAACAGTGGCTACACCTTC. The chain combines TRBV7-9 with TRBJ1-2; D ambiguous. This CDR3 has 11 residues. Germline V gene lookup returns CDR1 SEHNR and CDR2 FQNEAQ (reference sequence). Deletions cut 3 bases from V and 7 bases from J, with 6 bases between.

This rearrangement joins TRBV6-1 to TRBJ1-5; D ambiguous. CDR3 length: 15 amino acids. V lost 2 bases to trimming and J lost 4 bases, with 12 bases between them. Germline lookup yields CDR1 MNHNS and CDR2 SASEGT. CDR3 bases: TGTGCCAGCAGTGAAACGCCGAGGGCTAATCAGCCCCAGCATTTT. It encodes CASSETPRANQPQHF.

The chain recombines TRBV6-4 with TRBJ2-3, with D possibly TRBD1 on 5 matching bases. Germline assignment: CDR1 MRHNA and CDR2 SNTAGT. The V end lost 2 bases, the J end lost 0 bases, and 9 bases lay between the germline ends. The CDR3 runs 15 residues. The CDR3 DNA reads TGTGCCAGCAGTGACGGACAAACTAGCACAGATACGCAGTATTTT. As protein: CASSDGQTSTDTQYF.

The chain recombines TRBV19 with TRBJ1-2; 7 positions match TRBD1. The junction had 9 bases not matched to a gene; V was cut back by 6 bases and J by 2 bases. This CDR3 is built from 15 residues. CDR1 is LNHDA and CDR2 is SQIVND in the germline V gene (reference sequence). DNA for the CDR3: TGTGCCAGTAGATACTTACAGGGGTCCAACTATGGCTACACCTTC. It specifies CASRYLQGSNYGYTF.

CDR3 in DNA: TGCGCCAGTAGACTAGCGGGGGAACATGAGCAGTTCTTC. Protein: CASRLAGEHEQFF. This chain joins TRBV5-1 and TRBJ2-1; 12 bases agree with TRBD2. Germline-derived CDR1 and CDR2 are SGHRS and YFSETQ. V lost 8 bases and J lost 8; bases outside the gene matches: 5. The CDR3 has 13 residues.

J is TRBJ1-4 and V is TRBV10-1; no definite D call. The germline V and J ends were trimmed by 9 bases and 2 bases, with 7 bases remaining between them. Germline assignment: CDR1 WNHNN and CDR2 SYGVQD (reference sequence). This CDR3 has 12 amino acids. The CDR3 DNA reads TGCGCCAGGGTGAGCACTAATGAAAAACTGTTTTTT. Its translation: CARVSTNEKLFF.

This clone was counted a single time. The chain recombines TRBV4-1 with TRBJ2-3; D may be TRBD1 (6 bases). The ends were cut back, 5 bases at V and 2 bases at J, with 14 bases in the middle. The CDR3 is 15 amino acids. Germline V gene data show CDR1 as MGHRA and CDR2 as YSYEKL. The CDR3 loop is CASSDRQASTDTQYF. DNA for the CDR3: TGCGCCAGCAGCGACCGACAGGCATCCACAGATACGCAGTATTTT.

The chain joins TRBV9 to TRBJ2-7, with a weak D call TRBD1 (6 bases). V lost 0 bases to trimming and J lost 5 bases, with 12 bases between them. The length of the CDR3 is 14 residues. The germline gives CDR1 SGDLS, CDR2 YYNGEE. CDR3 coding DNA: TGTGCCAGCAGCGTAGCAGGGGTCGGCCACGAGCAGTACTTC. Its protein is CASSVAGVGHEQYF.

The CDR3 region has the DNA TGTGCCTGGGACAGGGGGAATTCCGGGGAGCTGTTTTTT. This encodes CAWDRGNSGELFF. The rearrangement joins TRBV30 to TRBJ2-2; 9 positions match TRBD1. CDR3 length: 13 amino acids. With 5 bases clipped from V and 6 bases from J, the junction kept 4 bases outside the gene matches. Per germline, CDR1 GTSNPN and CDR2 SVGIG (reference sequence).

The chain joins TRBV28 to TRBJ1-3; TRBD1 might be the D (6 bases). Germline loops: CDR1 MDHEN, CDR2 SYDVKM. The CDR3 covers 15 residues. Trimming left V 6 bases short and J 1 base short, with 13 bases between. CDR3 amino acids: CASRPSGESGNTIYF. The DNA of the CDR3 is TGTGCCAGCAGACCTTCAGGGGAGTCTGGAAACACCATATATTTT.

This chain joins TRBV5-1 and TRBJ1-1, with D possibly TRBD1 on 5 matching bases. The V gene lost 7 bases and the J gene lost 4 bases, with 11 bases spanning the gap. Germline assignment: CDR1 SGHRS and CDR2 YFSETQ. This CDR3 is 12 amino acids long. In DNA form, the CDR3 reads TGCGCCAGCTCGAGGCAGGGCACTGAAGCTTTCTTT. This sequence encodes CASSRQGTEAFF.

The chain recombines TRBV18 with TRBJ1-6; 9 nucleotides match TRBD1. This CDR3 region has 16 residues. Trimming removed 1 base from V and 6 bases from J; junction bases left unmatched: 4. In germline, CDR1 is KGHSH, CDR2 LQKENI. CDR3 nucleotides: TGTGCCAGCTCACCACGGGACAGGGAGAGTAATTCACCCCTCCACTTT. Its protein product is CASSPRDRESNSPLHF.

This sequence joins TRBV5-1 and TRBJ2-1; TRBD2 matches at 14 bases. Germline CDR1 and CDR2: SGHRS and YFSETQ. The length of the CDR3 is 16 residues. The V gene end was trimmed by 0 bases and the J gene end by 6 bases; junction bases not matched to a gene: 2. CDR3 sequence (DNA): TGCGCCAGCAGCTTGGAGACTAGCGGGGGGGCCAATGAGCAGTTCTTC. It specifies CASSLETSGGANEQFF.

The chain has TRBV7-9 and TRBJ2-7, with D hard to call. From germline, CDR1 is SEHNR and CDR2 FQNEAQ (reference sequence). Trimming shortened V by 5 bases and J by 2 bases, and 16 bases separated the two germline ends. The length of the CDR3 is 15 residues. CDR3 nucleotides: TGTGCCAGCAGCCTCCCCGGGTCTTCACCCTACGAGCAGTACTTC. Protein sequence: CASSLPGSSPYEQYF.